This T cell receptor beta chain was identified in a study of cytomegalovirus exposure and HLA in healthy donors. Use of 60 Vbeta and 13 Jbeta primers characterized the PCR. Produced via immunoSEQ multiplex PCR; TCRdb's table is partial and in-frame only. The sample has roughly 56,000 clones, about 89% seen once. This CDR3 has 15 amino acids. Germline lookup yields CDR1 LNHDA and CDR2 SQIVND (reference sequence). V lost 3 bases and J lost 7; bases outside the gene matches: 5. The material sequenced was PBMCs. The sequence was obtained from a man aged 18 to 30 in good health and CMV-seronegative. The chain combines TRBV19 with TRBJ2-1; 11 nucleotides line up with TRBD2. This chain's CDR3 is CASSMGSGGVNEQFF. DNA of the CDR3: TGTGCCAGTAGTATGGGTAGCGGGGGGGTTAATGAGCAGTTCTTC.